The 9 T cell receptor beta chains below all came from one sample that was sequenced in a study of blood T cell repertoires in COVID-19. Clones were read by immunoSEQ multiplex PCR, and TCRdb kept only the in-frame ones, dropping some. The data show 60,000 to 70,000 clones, roughly 82% seen once. Sample: peripheral blood. The receptors stem from a human donor in a cohort sampled during active COVID-19.

J is TRBJ2-7 and V is TRBV5-5; 7 bases map to TRBD1. CDR1 SGHKS and CDR2 YYEKEE come from the germline V gene (reference sequence). J gave up 2 bases and V 6 bases, and 5 bases lay outside the gene matches. The CDR3 runs to 13 residues. CDR3 nucleotides: TGTGCCAGCATGCGGACAGGTCCCTACGAGCAGTACTTC. It is translated as CASMRTGPYEQYF.

The chain carries TRBV11-3 and TRBJ2-7; D may be TRBD1 (6 bases). The CDR3 spans 15 residues. V lost 1 base, J lost 0 bases, and 10 bases lay in between. The germline CDR1 and CDR2 sequences are SGHNT and YENEEA. CDR3 sequence: CASSLGRTASYEQYF. DNA for the CDR3: TGTGCCAGCAGCTTAGGGCGGACAGCCTCCTACGAGCAGTACTTC.

This chain links TRBV24-1 with TRBJ2-1; 10 bases agree with TRBD2. Germline V CDR1 and CDR2: KGHDR, SFDVKD. The CDR3 totals 16 residues. V lost 3 bases and J lost 3; bases outside the gene matches: 4. In nucleotides, the CDR3 is TGTGCCACCAGTGATGCCGGACTAGCGGACTACAATGAGCAGTTCTTC. It specifies CATSDAGLADYNEQFF.

This clone appeared a few times. This chain links TRBV19 with TRBJ1-4, with D possibly TRBD1 on 5 matching bases. In germline, CDR1 is LNHDA, CDR2 SQIVND (reference sequence). The V end was cut by 5 bases, the J end by 8 bases, with 18 bases between. The CDR3 is 15 residues long. CDR3 amino acids: CASSSLQGVGEKLFF. The CDR3 DNA reads as TGTGCCAGTAGTTCTCTACAAGGGGTAGGGGAAAAACTGTTTTTT. Drawing the rest from reference TRBV19 and TRBJ1-4, the complete variable domain is DGGITQSPKYLFRKEGQNVTLSCEQNLNHDAMYWYRQDPGQGLRLIYYSQIVNDFQKGDIAEGYSVSREKKESFPLTVTSAQKNPTAFYLCASSSLQGVGEKLFFGSGTQLSVL.

The rearrangement links TRBV27 to TRBJ2-1; a weak D match, TRBD2 (6 bases). The germline CDR1 and CDR2 sequences are MNHEY and SMNVEV (reference sequence). V lost 4 bases and J 1 base, leaving 20 bases between the germline ends. The CDR3 totals 18 residues. The CDR3 reads CASSSGGWGEKSYNEQFF. CDR3 nucleotides: TGTGCCAGCAGTTCTGGAGGGTGGGGGGAAAAATCCTACAATGAGCAGTTCTTC.

The chain carries TRBV19 and TRBJ1-1, with D possibly matching TRBD1 (6 bases). Trimming took 4 bases from V and 1 from J, leaving 16 bases between them. The CDR3 runs 16 residues. Germline CDR1 reads LNHDA; CDR2 reads SQIVND (reference sequence). CDR3 protein: CASSSPGGHGNTEAFF. CDR3 sequence (DNA): TGTGCCAGTAGTAGTCCCGGGGGGCACGGGAACACTGAAGCTTTCTTT.

This chain links TRBV6-2 or TRBV6-3 with TRBJ2-7; 8 bases agree with TRBD2. The CDR3 extends over 18 amino acids. Germline loops: CDR1 MNHEY, CDR2 SVGEGT. The V and J ends lost 6 bases and 5 bases, in that order; junction bases with no gene match: 21. CDR3 region: CASSFQLTSPGGADEQYF. In nucleotides, the CDR3 is TGTGCCAGCAGCTTCCAACTTACCAGCCCGGGGGGGGCCGACGAGCAGTACTTC.

The table lists this clone with a few counts. This chain connects TRBV5-5 to TRBJ2-2, with 7 bases that match TRBD1. The CDR3 runs to 15 residues. Germline V gene lookup returns CDR1 SGHKS and CDR2 YYEKEE (reference sequence). The ends lost 4 bases at V and 1 base at J; junction bases unmatched: 4. The CDR3 protein is CASSPTGMNTGELFF. The CDR3 DNA follows: TGTGCCAGCAGCCCGACAGGGATGAACACCGGGGAGCTGTTTTTT. The variable domain in full, with the rest retrieved from reference TRBV5-5 and TRBJ2-2, is DAGVTQSPTHLIKTRGQQVTLRCSPISGHKSVSWYQQVLGQGPQFIFQYYEKEERGRGNFPDRFSARQFPNYSSELNVNALLLGDSALYLCASSPTGMNTGELFFGEGSRLTVL.

The V and J genes are TRBV5-1 and TRBJ1-3, with D unresolved. The CDR3 contains 14 residues. Trimming shortened V by 3 bases and J by 0 bases, and 7 bases separated the two germline ends. Germline V lookup: CDR1 SGHRS, CDR2 YFSETQ. CDR3 nucleotide sequence: TGCGCCAGCAGCTCCGGTATCTCTGGAAACACCATATATTTT. The encoded protein is CASSSGISGNTIYF.